This TCR beta chain was identified during a study of post-analysis software for immune sequencing data. Overall study context: The courses of disease that were included comprised relapsing-remitting, secondary progressive and progressive-relapsing multiple sclerosis.

Overall study results and limits: Elevated frequency relative to controls characterized four or five TRBV segments in patients, TRBV5-6, TRBV5-1 and TRBV20-1 among them. Compared with controls, patients showed significantly lower normalized Chao1 diversity.

With respect to this clonotype: Its cognate antigen is unknown.

The authors incorporated unique molecular identifiers into the TCR beta cDNA libraries. It was from approximately 0.91 to 9.4 million T cells that some 470,000 cDNA molecules came. TCRdb fed the PCR reads into MiXCR, producing one record per CDR3 protein. The table records hundreds of thousands of distinct CDR3 sequences, 25% to 30% of them present only once. The CDR3 runs 16 residues. In germline, CDR1 is DFQATT, CDR2 SNEGSKA (reference sequence). Trimming pared 2 bases from V and 2 bases from J, leaving 18 bases between. The sample consisted of blood. This clonotype was sampled from a girl aged 10-17 years with multiple sclerosis. V and J are TRBV20-1 and TRBJ2-5, with a tentative D call TRBD1 (5 bases). The CDR3 region is CSARTRGPGGQETQYF. CDR3 bases: TGCAGTGCTAGAACAAGGGGCCCCGGCGGACAAGAGACCCAGTACTTC.